Included here is one TCR beta chain sequence, with context. V was cut by 0 bases and J by 0 bases, with 12 bases left in between. CDR3 length: 17 amino acids. Germline V gene lookup returns CDR1 MNHEY and CDR2 SVGEGT. As handled by the study authors: By means of reference gene primer amplification, nucleated cell counts were estimated. Profiled with immunoSEQ multiplex PCR; TCRdb holds only in-frame clones, not every one. D and trimming were read from the DNA, whereas the V and J calls and clone size are those reported in that table. This sample has 50,000 to 70,000 clones; more than 80% occur once, and the top ten carry 8.3%. The entry originates in a study of blood T cell repertoires in COVID-19. The wider study: Samples came from the United States, Italy and Spain, spanning acute and convalescent COVID-19. The analysed material was cDNA or gDNA that came from T cells, B-cell-depleted T cells, or PBMCs.

The material sequenced was peripheral blood. The clonotype comes from a human donor with active COVID-19. The donor label of this sample is uncertain. The V call is TRBV6-2 or TRBV6-3, the J call TRBJ2-1; unclear D gene. The CDR3 here is CASSYSRQRSSYNEQFF. In DNA form, the CDR3 reads TGTGCCAGCAGTTACTCGAGGCAGCGAAGCTCCTACAATGAGCAGTTCTTC.